The 28 T cell receptor beta chains listed next were all sequenced from one sample in a study of T-cell reconstitution after alpha-beta-depleted transplantation in children. Preparation of the TCRbeta library was carried out with unique molecular identifiers. One entry per CDR3 protein results from TCRdb running MiXCR on the PCR reads. The sample contains a few hundred thousand distinct CDR3 sequences, roughly 27% of which appear only once. Sequencing used PBMCs, obtained before TCRalphabeta/CD19-depleted stem cell transplant. Receptors originate from a boy under two years old with Wiskott-Aldrich syndrome, due to receive a stem cell transplant.

This clonotype was observed a few times. CDR3 sequence: CASSYRDSSYGYTF. The CDR3 DNA is TGTGCCAGCAGTTACCGGGACAGCTCCTATGGCTACACCTTC. This chain uses TRBV6-5 with TRBJ1-2, with 7 bases matching TRBD1. The CDR3 contains 14 residues. Germline assignment: CDR1 MNHEY and CDR2 SVGAGI. V was pared by 2 bases and J by 4 bases, with 4 bases of the junction left unmatched.

Only a few counts were recorded for this clonotype. This rearrangement joins TRBV7-3 to TRBJ1-2; TRBD1 matches at 7 bases. The CDR3 spans 13 residues. The V and J ends lost 1 base and 6 bases, in that order; junction bases with no gene match: 2. The germline gives CDR1 SGHTA, CDR2 FQGTGA. The CDR3: CASSLNQGDGYTF. CDR3 nucleotides: TGTGCCAGCAGCTTAAACCAGGGGGATGGCTACACCTTC.

The chain uses TRBV7-8 and TRBJ1-5, with 9 bases matching TRBD1. CDR1 SGHVS and CDR2 FQNEAQ come from the germline V gene. The J segment lost 6 bases and the V segment lost 1 base, leaving 7 bases of the junction unmatched. CDR3 length equals 16 residues. This chain's CDR3 is CASSLVLGQGGQPQHF. The CDR3 DNA reads TGTGCCAGCAGCTTAGTTCTGGGACAGGGAGGTCAGCCCCAGCATTTT.

This chain links TRBV10-3 with TRBJ2-1, with 10 nucleotides matching TRBD2. The CDR3 extends over 16 amino acids. Germline V CDR1 and CDR2: ENHRY, SYGVKD. Trimming at V came to 6 bases and at J to 2 bases, leaving 7 bases not matched to a gene. This CDR3 is CAIRRTSGRAYNEQFF. The CDR3 DNA follows: TGTGCCATCAGGAGAACCAGCGGGAGGGCCTACAATGAGCAGTTCTTC.

J is TRBJ1-4 and V is TRBV7-2, with TRBD1 as a possible D gene (6 bases). Germline loops: CDR1 SGHTA, CDR2 FQGNSA. The CDR3 is 16 amino acids. V was clipped by 5 bases and J by 8 bases, with 21 bases between them. The CDR3, as DNA: TGTGCCAGCAGCGGCCAGGGGAAGGGACGGAGGGAAAAACTGTTTTTT. Protein sequence: CASSGQGKGRREKLFF.

This clonotype has a handful of counts. This rearrangement joins TRBV4-1 to TRBJ1-2; no firm D call. Germline CDR1 MGHRA, CDR2 YSYEKL. This CDR3 is 16 amino acids long. V lost 0 bases to trimming and J lost 2 bases, with 13 bases between them. This CDR3 is CASSQDFRVTNYGYTF. The DNA for the CDR3 is TGCGCCAGCAGCCAAGATTTTCGGGTTACGAACTATGGCTACACCTTC.

This clonotype was observed at least ten times. The V and J genes are TRBV7-2 and TRBJ2-7; 10 nucleotides match TRBD2. The germline CDR1 and CDR2 sequences are SGHTA and FQGNSA. J lost 6 bases, V lost 5 bases, and 13 bases had no gene match. The CDR3 loop spans 16 amino acids. CDR3 nucleotide sequence: TGTGCCAGCAGCCCCAGAAGAGCGGGAGGGCTAGGCGAGCAGTACTTC. It specifies CASSPRRAGGLGEQYF.

The chain carries TRBV12-3 or TRBV12-4 and TRBJ2-7; possibly TRBD2 for D (5 bases). The V and J ends lost 8 bases and 3 bases respectively, with 23 bases between them. The CDR3 runs 16 residues. CDR3 region: CASLPGSSRPYYEQYF. In nucleotides, the CDR3 is TGTGCCAGCCTCCCCGGGTCTAGCCGCCCCTACTACGAGCAGTACTTC.

This clonotype was counted only a few times. The gene calls are TRBV5-6 and TRBJ2-7; TRBD1 matches 7 bases. CDR1 is SGHDT, CDR2 YYEEEE, per germline. The V gene end was trimmed by 1 base and the J gene end by 5 bases; junction bases not matched to a gene: 9. CDR3 length: 15 amino acids. DNA for the CDR3: TGTGCCAGCAGCTTGTTCGGGCAGGGGGTCGACGAGCAGTACTTC. Protein: CASSLFGQGVDEQYF.

The rearrangement uses TRBV4-1 and TRBJ1-3; possibly TRBD1 for D (6 bases). The CDR3 extends over 16 amino acids. Trimming left V 5 bases short and J 4 bases short, with 18 bases between. From germline, CDR1 is MGHRA and CDR2 YSYEKL. The CDR3 DNA is TGCGCCAGCAGCTCTAATACAGGGAATTCAGGAAACACCATATATTTT. Translation: CASSSNTGNSGNTIYF.

The count of this clonotype is one. This chain uses TRBV5-1 with TRBJ2-1; D is ambiguous. Germline CDR1 reads SGHRS; CDR2 reads YFSETQ. Trimming shortened V by 2 bases and J by 5 bases, and 14 bases separated the two germline ends. This CDR3 is 15 amino acids long. The CDR3, as DNA: TGCGCCAGCAGCTTAGAGGTGGTGGCTGACAATGAGCAGTTCTTC. Translating it yields CASSLEVVADNEQFF.

This clonotype occurred a few times. The chain couples TRBV7-9 to TRBJ1-5; D is perhaps TRBD1 (5 bases). The CDR3 has 13 amino acids. Trimming left V 1 base short and J 6 bases short, with 7 bases between. The germline CDR1 and CDR2 sequences are SEHNR and FQNEAQ (reference sequence). In nucleotides, the CDR3 is TGTGCCAGCAGCTTAGAGGGGCCTCAGCCCCAGCATTTT. Residues: CASSLEGPQPQHF. Full variable domain (rest looked up from reference TRBV7-9 and TRBJ1-5): DTGVSQNPRHKITKRGQNVTFRCDPISEHNRLYWYRQTLGQGPEFLTYFQNEAQLEKSRLLSDRFSAERPKGSFSTLEIQRTEQGDSAMYLCASSLEGPQPQHFGDGTRLSIL.

The genes are TRBV5-6 and TRBJ1-5; tentatively, D is TRBD1 (5 bases). The V and J ends lost 3 bases and 8 bases respectively, with 15 bases between them. The CDR3 loop spans 14 amino acids. Germline assignment: CDR1 SGHDT and CDR2 YYEEEE. The CDR3 region has the DNA TGTGCCAGCAGCTGGGGGGTCGGGGAAAAGCCCCAGCATTTT. Encoded protein: CASSWGVGEKPQHF.

This clonotype was seen a few times. The V call is TRBV24-1, the J call TRBJ2-1; D is uncertain. CDR1 is KGHDR and CDR2 is SFDVKD in the germline V gene. V lost 4 bases and J lost 15, with 15 bases in between. The CDR3 covers 12 residues. CDR3 residues: CATSEGPGRRFF. CDR3 in DNA: TGTGCCACCAGTGAGGGCCCGGGCCGCCGGTTCTTC.

The rearrangement uses TRBV15 and TRBJ2-3; TRBD2 might be the D (6 bases). The CDR3 runs 15 residues. V dropped 7 bases and J dropped 0 bases, with 14 bases sitting between them. Germline loops: CDR1 LNHNV, CDR2 YYDKDF (reference sequence). The CDR3 DNA follows: TGTGCCACCATTCGCTCCGGGACTAGCACAGATACGCAGTATTTT. Translated: CATIRSGTSTDTQYF.

The rearrangement uses TRBV24-1 and TRBJ2-5, with D possibly matching TRBD2 (6 bases). Trimming left V 0 bases short and J 5 bases short, with 6 bases between. The CDR3 loop spans 13 amino acids. The germline V gene has CDR1 KGHDR and CDR2 SFDVKD. CDR3 sequence: CATSDLAGETQYF. The CDR3 region has the DNA TGTGCCACCAGTGATTTGGCGGGGGAGACCCAGTACTTC.

This clonotype was seen repeatedly, ten times or more. The chain links TRBV5-1 to TRBJ2-5, with D possibly matching TRBD2 (5 bases). Germline CDR1 SGHRS, CDR2 YFSETQ. V shed 4 bases and J shed 4 bases, with 11 bases lying between them. The CDR3 is 13 amino acids. CDR3 bases: TGCGCCAGCAGCGCCGGACTGCGAGAGACCCAGTACTTC. Translation gives CASSAGLRETQYF.

This rearrangement joins TRBV27 to TRBJ2-1, with 9 bases lining up with TRBD1. This CDR3 has 15 residues. V was pared by 5 bases and J by 8 bases, with 10 bases of the junction left unmatched. CDR1 is MNHEY, CDR2 SMNVEV, per germline (reference sequence). CDR3: CASSPDRGPRYEQFF. The CDR3 DNA reads as TGTGCCAGCAGTCCGGACAGGGGTCCTAGGTATGAGCAGTTCTTC.

The chain carries TRBV7-3 and TRBJ2-5; D is possibly TRBD2 (5 bases). The V end was cut by 5 bases, the J end by 5 bases, with 15 bases between. The CDR3 loop spans 14 amino acids. Germline V lookup: CDR1 SGHTA, CDR2 FQGTGA. The CDR3 is CASSPRTGSETQYF. The DNA of the CDR3 is TGTGCCAGCAGCCCCCGGACTGGGTCCGAGACCCAGTACTTC.

The chain uses TRBV6-5 and TRBJ2-7; TRBD2 matches at 8 bases. Germline-derived CDR1 and CDR2 are MNHEY and SVGAGI. The trim removed 2 bases at V and 10 bases at J, leaving 13 bases unmatched. The length of the CDR3 is 15 residues. CDR3 bases: TGTGCCAGCAGTTACGCGGGGGGAACCCTCCCCGACCAGTACTTC. This encodes CASSYAGGTLPDQYF.

The chain carries TRBV6-6 and TRBJ2-1, with D unresolved. V lost 6 bases to trimming and J lost 7 bases, with 4 bases between them. CDR1 is MNHNY and CDR2 is SVGAGI in the germline V gene (reference sequence). The CDR3 loop spans 10 amino acids. In DNA form, the CDR3 reads TGTGCCAGCAGGTCAAATGAGCAGTTCTTC. Translating it yields CASRSNEQFF.

The chain has TRBV5-1 and TRBJ2-1, with TRBD1 as a possible D gene (5 bases). Deletions cut 4 bases from V and 0 bases from J, with 14 bases between. Germline V gene lookup returns CDR1 SGHRS and CDR2 YFSETQ. The CDR3 consists of 16 residues. The CDR3 reads CASSTLRQGSYNEQFF. The DNA for the CDR3 is TGCGCCAGCAGCACACTCCGCCAGGGCTCCTACAATGAGCAGTTCTTC.

This clonotype was detected only a few times. The J gene is TRBJ2-1, the V gene TRBV5-1; D gene unclear. V lost 4 bases, J lost 5 bases, and 13 bases lay in between. This CDR3 is built from 14 residues. Germline loops: CDR1 SGHRS, CDR2 YFSETQ. The CDR3 is CASSPLLPNNEQFF. CDR3 sequence (DNA): TGCGCCAGCAGCCCCCTACTACCGAACAATGAGCAGTTCTTC.

J is TRBJ2-1 and V is TRBV7-7; D tentatively reads TRBD1 or TRBD2 (5 bases each). In germline, CDR1 is SSHAT, CDR2 FNYEAQ (reference sequence). This CDR3 has 15 residues. Trimming took 1 base from V and 8 from J, leaving 15 bases between them. CDR3: CASSLDGGPGDEQFF. The DNA for the CDR3 is TGTGCCAGCAGCTTAGATGGGGGTCCTGGGGATGAGCAGTTCTTC.

V is TRBV12-3 or TRBV12-4 and J is TRBJ2-1, with TRBD2 matching over 7 bases. The CDR3 extends over 16 amino acids. V shed 5 bases and J 7 bases; nucleotides not matched to a gene: 14. In DNA form, the CDR3 reads TGTGCCAGCAGTCGGACTAGGACCCACATTGGGAATGAGCAGTTCTTC. Protein product: CASSRTRTHIGNEQFF.

CDR3 bases: TGTGCCATCAGAACCAAGGGGCGCAGGGGGCCCGGCCCAACAGATACGCAGTATTTT. It encodes CAIRTKGRRGPGPTDTQYF. The chain carries TRBV10-3 and TRBJ2-3, with 8 bases identical to TRBD1. Per germline, CDR1 ENHRY and CDR2 SYGVKD. J lost 3 bases, V lost 6 bases, and 20 bases had no gene match. This CDR3 contains 19 residues.

A few counts support this clonotype. The DNA of the CDR3 is TGCAGTGCTAGGGTAGCGGGAGGGCCCACAGATACGCAGTATTTT. It translates to CSARVAGGPTDTQYF. This sequence joins TRBV20-1 and TRBJ2-3; 11 nucleotides line up with TRBD2. Germline V gene sequence: CDR1 DFQATT, CDR2 SNEGSKA (reference sequence). This CDR3 has 15 amino acids. Trimming took 3 bases from V and 2 from J; bases not matched to a gene: 4.

The chain has TRBV7-6 and TRBJ2-1; possibly TRBD2 for D (5 bases). Germline V gene lookup returns CDR1 SGHVS and CDR2 FNYEAQ. This CDR3 has 13 amino acids. V dropped 8 bases and J dropped 4 bases, with 12 bases sitting between them. The DNA of the CDR3 is TGTGCCAGCGCCAATAGCGTTTACAATGAGCAGTTCTTC. Translation: CASANSVYNEQFF.